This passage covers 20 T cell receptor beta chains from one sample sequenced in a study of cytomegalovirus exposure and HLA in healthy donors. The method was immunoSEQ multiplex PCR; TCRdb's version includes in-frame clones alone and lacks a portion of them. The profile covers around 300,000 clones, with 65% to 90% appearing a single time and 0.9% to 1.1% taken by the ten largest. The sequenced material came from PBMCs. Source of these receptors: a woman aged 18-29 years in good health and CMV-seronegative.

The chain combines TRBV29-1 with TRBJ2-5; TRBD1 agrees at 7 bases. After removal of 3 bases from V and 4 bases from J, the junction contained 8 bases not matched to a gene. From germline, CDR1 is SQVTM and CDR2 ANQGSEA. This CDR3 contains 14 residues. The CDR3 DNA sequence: TGCAGCGTTGAGCGTGCCAGGGGGACAGAGACCCAGTACTTC. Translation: CSVERARGTETQYF.

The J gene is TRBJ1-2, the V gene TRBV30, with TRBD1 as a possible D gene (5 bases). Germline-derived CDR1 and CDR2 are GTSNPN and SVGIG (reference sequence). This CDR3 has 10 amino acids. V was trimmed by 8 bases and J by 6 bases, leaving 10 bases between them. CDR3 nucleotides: TGTGCCGGGGCGGGAAATGGCTACACCTTC. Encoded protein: CAGAGNGYTF.

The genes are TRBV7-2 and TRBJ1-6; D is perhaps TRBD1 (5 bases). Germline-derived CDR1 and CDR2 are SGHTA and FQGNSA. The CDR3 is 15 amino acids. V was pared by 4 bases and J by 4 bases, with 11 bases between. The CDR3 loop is CASSSTGLYNSPLHF. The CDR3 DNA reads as TGTGCCAGCAGCTCAACGGGACTTTATAATTCACCCCTCCACTTT.

CDR3 protein: CASSYNRANEKLFF. The CDR3 DNA sequence: TGTGCCAGCAGTTATAACAGGGCGAATGAAAAACTGTTTTTT. This rearrangement joins TRBV13 to TRBJ1-4; D possibly corresponds to TRBD1 (6 bases). Per the germline V gene, CDR1 is PRHDT and CDR2 is FYEKMQ (reference sequence). The CDR3 is 14 amino acids. The V gene lost 6 bases and the J gene lost 5 bases, with 13 bases spanning the gap. The full variable domain, with the rest looked up from reference TRBV13 and TRBJ1-4, is AAGVIQSPRHLIKEKRETATLKCYPIPRHDTVYWYQQGPGQDPQFLISFYEKMQSDKGSIPDRFSAQQFSDYHSELNMSSLELGDSALYFCASSYNRANEKLFFGSGTQLSVL.

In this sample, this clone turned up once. The CDR3 sequence is CAWSVTSSGNTIYF. DNA of the CDR3: TGTGCCTGGAGTGTAACTAGCTCTGGAAACACCATATATTTT. The chain uses TRBV30 and TRBJ1-3; no clear D. This CDR3 comprises 14 residues. Germline lookup yields CDR1 GTSNPN and CDR2 SVGIG (reference sequence). Trimming shortened V by 0 bases and J by 0 bases, and 6 bases separated the two germline ends.

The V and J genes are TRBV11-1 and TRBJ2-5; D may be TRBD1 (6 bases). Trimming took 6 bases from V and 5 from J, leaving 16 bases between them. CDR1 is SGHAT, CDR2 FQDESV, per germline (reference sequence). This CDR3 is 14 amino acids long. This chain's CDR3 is CASRAADSVETQYF. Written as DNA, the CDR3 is TGTGCCAGCAGAGCTGCGGACAGCGTGGAGACCCAGTACTTC.

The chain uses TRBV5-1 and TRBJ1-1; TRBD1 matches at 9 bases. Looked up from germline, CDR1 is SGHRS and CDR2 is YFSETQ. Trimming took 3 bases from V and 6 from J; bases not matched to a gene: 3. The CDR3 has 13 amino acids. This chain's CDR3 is CASSYWTGAEAFF. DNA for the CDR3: TGCGCCAGCAGCTACTGGACAGGGGCTGAAGCTTTCTTT.

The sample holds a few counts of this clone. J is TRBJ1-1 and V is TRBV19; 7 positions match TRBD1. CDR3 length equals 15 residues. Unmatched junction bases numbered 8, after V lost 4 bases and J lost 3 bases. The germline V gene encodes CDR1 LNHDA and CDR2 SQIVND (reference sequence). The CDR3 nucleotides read TGTGCCAGTAGTACAGGGGACAGATCGTACACTGAAGCTTTCTTT. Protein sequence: CASSTGDRSYTEAFF.

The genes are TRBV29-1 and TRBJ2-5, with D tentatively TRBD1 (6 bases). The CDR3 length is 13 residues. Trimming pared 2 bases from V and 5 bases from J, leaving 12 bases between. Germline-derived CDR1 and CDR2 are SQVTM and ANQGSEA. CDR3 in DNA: TGCAGCGTTGAAACAGGGCTTACGGAGACCCAGTACTTC. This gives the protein CSVETGLTETQYF. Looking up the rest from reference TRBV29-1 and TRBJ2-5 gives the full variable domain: SAVISQKPSRDICQRGTSLTIQCQVDSQVTMMFWYRQQPGQSLTLIATANQGSEATYESGFVIDKFPISRPNLTFSTLTVSNMSPEDSSIYLCSVETGLTETQYFGPGTRLLVL.

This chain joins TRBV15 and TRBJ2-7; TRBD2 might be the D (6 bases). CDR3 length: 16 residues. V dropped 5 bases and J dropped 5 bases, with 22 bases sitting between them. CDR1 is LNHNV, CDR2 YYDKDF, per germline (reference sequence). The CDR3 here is CATSGFRFGGKDEQYF. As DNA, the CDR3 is TGTGCCACCAGCGGATTCCGTTTCGGGGGAAAAGACGAGCAGTACTTC.

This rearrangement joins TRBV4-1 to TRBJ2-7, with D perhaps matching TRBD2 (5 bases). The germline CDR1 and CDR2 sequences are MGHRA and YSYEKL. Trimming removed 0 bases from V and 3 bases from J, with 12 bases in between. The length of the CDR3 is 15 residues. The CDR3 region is CASSQDSSVGYEQYF. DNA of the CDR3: TGCGCCAGCAGCCAAGACAGTAGCGTGGGCTACGAGCAGTACTTC.

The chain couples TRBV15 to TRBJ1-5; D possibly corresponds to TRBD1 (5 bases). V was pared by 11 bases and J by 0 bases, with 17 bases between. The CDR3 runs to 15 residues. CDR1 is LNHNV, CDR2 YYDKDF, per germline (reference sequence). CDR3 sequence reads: CAVRGGPYSNQPQHF. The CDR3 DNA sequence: TGTGCCGTTAGGGGAGGGCCCTATAGCAATCAGCCCCAGCATTTT.

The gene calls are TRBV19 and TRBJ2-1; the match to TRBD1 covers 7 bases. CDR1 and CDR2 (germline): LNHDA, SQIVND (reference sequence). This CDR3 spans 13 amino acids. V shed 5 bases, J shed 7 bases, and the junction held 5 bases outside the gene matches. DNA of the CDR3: TGTGCCAGTAGTCCGTCGACAGGGAATGAGCAGTTCTTC. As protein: CASSPSTGNEQFF.

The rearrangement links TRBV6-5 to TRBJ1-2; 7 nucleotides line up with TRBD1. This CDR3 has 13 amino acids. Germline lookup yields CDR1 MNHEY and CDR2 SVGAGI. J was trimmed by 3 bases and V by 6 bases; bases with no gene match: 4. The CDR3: CASSRGGYYGYTF. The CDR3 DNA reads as TGTGCCAGCAGCCGAGGGGGCTACTATGGCTACACCTTC.

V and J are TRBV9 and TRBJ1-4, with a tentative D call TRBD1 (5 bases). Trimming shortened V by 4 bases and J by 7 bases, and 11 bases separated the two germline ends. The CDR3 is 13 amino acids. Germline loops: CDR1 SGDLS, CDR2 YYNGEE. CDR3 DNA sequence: TGTGCCAGCAGCAAAGGACAACTTGAAAAACTGTTTTTT. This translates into CASSKGQLEKLFF.

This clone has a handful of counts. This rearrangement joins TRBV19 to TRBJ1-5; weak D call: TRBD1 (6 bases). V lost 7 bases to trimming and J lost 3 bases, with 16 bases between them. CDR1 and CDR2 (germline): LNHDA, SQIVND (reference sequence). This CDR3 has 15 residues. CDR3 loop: CASTREQGVNQPQHF. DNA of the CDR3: TGTGCCAGTACCAGGGAACAGGGTGTCAATCAGCCCCAGCATTTT. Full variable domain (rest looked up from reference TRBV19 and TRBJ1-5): DGGITQSPKYLFRKEGQNVTLSCEQNLNHDAMYWYRQDPGQGLRLIYYSQIVNDFQKGDIAEGYSVSREKKESFPLTVTSAQKNPTAFYLCASTREQGVNQPQHFGDGTRLSIL.

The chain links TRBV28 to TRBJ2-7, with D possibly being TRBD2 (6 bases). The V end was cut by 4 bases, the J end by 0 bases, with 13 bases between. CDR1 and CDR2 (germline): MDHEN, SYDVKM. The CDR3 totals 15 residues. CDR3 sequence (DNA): TGTGCCAGCAGTTCCCCGAGGGGACTCTCCTACGAGCAGTACTTC. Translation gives CASSSPRGLSYEQYF.

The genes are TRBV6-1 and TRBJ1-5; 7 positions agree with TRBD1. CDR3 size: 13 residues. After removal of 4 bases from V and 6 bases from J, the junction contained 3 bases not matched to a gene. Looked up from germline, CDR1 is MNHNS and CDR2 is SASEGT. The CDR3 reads CASSATGFQPQHF. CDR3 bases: TGTGCCAGCAGTGCGACAGGGTTTCAGCCCCAGCATTTT.

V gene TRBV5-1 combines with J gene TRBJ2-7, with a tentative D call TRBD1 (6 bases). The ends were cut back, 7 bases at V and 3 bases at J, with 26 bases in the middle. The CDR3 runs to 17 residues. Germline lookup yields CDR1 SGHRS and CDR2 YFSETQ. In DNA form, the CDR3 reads TGCGCCAGCGCCACGGGGACATCCCTAGTTGGGCTCTACGAGCAGTACTTC. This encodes CASATGTSLVGLYEQYF.

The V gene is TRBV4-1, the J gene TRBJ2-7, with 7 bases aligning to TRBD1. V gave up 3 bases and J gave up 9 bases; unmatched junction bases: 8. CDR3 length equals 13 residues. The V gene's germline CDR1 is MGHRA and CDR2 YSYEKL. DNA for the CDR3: TGCGCCAGCAGCCAGGAAGACAGGGTGTGGCAGTACTTC. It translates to CASSQEDRVWQYF.